These 14 T cell receptor beta chains were all obtained from the same sample, sequenced in a study of tumor and adjacent non-tumor tissue in lung cancer. Three rounds of nested PCR, following a modified ARM-PCR protocol, produced the TCRbeta library. One entry per CDR3 protein, called by TCRdb with MiXCR from the multiplex PCR reads. Of approximately 120,000 distinct CDR3 sequences in the sample, roughly three fifths are singletons; the top ten hold 15% to 20%. No cell sorting was done before RNA was extracted from the tissue. This non-tumor lung sample came from over 3 cm beyond the tumor edge. The sample taken for sequencing was distant non-tumor lung tissue. Receptors were obtained from a man aged 55 to 70 with non-small cell lung cancer.

CDR3 amino acids: CASGVSGTSYEQYF. As DNA, the CDR3 is TGTGCCAGCGGCGTTAGCGGGACCTCCTACGAGCAGTACTTC. This rearrangement joins TRBV28 to TRBJ2-7; 8 nucleotides match TRBD2. Trimming took 8 bases from V and 0 from J; bases not matched to a gene: 6. This CDR3 is built from 14 residues. The germline V gene encodes CDR1 MDHEN and CDR2 SYDVKM.

This clonotype was recorded at least ten times. This chain uses TRBV4-1 with TRBJ1-1, with D maybe TRBD1 (6 bases). The V gene lost 1 base and the J gene lost 8 bases, with 14 bases spanning the gap. CDR3 size: 14 residues. Germline lookup yields CDR1 MGHRA and CDR2 YSYEKL. Here the CDR3 DNA reads TGCGCCAGCAGCCAAGTTACCAGGGGCAGCGAAGCTTTCTTT. Amino acid sequence: CASSQVTRGSEAFF.

Concerning this clonotype: The germline gene is not matched at one end of the junction; a read error may be the cause. V usage is TRBV6-5 and J usage is TRBJ1-2, with D possibly matching TRBD1 (5 bases). Looked up from germline, CDR1 is MNHEY and CDR2 is SVGAGI. The CDR3 contains 16 residues. CDR3 residues: CASNLTADKPNYGYTF. The CDR3 bases are TGTGCCAGTAATTTAACAGCGGACAAGCCCAACTATGGCTATACCTTC.

This clonotype was seen ten or more times. The genes are TRBV6-5 and TRBJ2-2, with TRBD1 matching 9 bases. Germline V gene lookup returns CDR1 MNHEY and CDR2 SVGAGI. There are 15 residues in the CDR3. The J segment lost 7 bases and the V segment lost 5 bases, leaving 8 bases of the junction unmatched. CDR3 sequence: CASSSWDRAFGELFF. CDR3 sequence (DNA): TGTGCCAGCAGTAGCTGGGACAGGGCATTCGGGGAGCTGTTTTTT.

The chain is built from TRBV10-3 and TRBJ1-1; TRBD1 might be the D (5 bases). This CDR3 region has 13 residues. The germline CDR1 and CDR2 sequences are ENHRY and SYGVKD. Trimming shortened V by 3 bases and J by 1 base, and 6 bases separated the two germline ends. As DNA, the CDR3 is TGTGCCATCAGTGAAAGGGGGAACACTGAAGCTTTCTTT. Its translation: CAISERGNTEAFF.

This clonotype was observed a handful of times. A much larger clone lies one base from this, so it may be a read error. The chain links TRBV6-2 or TRBV6-3 to TRBJ1-6; D gene ambiguous. This CDR3 contains 14 residues. Germline assignment: CDR1 MNHEY and CDR2 SVGEGT. V gave up 2 bases and J gave up 7 bases, with 9 bases separating them. The CDR3 reads CASSYSAENSPLHF. The CDR3 DNA sequence: TGTGCCAGCAGTTACAGCGCGGAAAATTCACCCCTCCACTTT.

This clonotype has a handful of counts. This may arise from a read error, as a much more abundant clone is one base away. The conserved phenylalanine or tryptophan normally closing the CDR3 is absent here, so this likely arose from a read error. This chain uses TRBV5-5 with TRBJ1-2, with D unresolved. Germline V lookup: CDR1 SGHKS, CDR2 YYEKEE (reference sequence). V lost 1 base, J lost 3 bases, and 7 bases lay in between. The CDR3 runs 13 residues. As DNA, the CDR3 is TGTGCCAGCAGCTTGTCGTGGCACTATGGCTACACCTTA. It translates to CASSLSWHYGYTL.

Notes on this clonotype: A read error may explain this, as a much larger clone is one base away. The CDR3 is CASSYPQGLSNQSQHF. In nucleotides, the CDR3 is TGTGCCAGCAGTTACCCCCAGGGTTTGAGCAATCAGTCCCAGCATTTT. The chain is built from TRBV6-2 or TRBV6-3 and TRBJ1-5; a weak D match, TRBD1 (5 bases). Germline assignment: CDR1 MNHEY and CDR2 SVGEGT. This CDR3 contains 16 residues.

With respect to this clonotype: A much bigger clone sits one base away, suggesting this may be a read error. The chain uses TRBV2 and TRBJ1-1, with TRBD1 as a possible D gene (6 bases). Germline V gene data show CDR1 as SNHLY and CDR2 as FYNNEI. The CDR3 sequence is 10 residues long. V lost 10 bases and J lost 9, with 12 bases in between. CDR3 nucleotide sequence: TGTGCCACCCAACAGGGCAAAGCTTTCTTT. Protein sequence: CATQQGKAFF.

The table lists this clonotype with a few counts. This may stem from a read error, because a much larger clone lies one nucleotide away. This chain links TRBV4-1 with TRBJ2-7; no clear D gene. CDR1 and CDR2 (germline): MGHRA, YSYEKL. This CDR3 spans 14 amino acids. Trimming took 3 bases from V and 2 from J, leaving 11 bases between them. CDR3 loop: CASSQGSSTYEQYF. CDR3 DNA sequence: TGCGCCAGCAGCCAGGGAAGCTCCACCTACGAGCAGTACTTC.

This clonotype was picked up many times. V and J are TRBV4-1 and TRBJ1-1; D is undetermined. This CDR3 is built from 13 residues. Trimming stripped 4 bases from V and 4 bases from J, with 10 bases between. Germline-derived CDR1 and CDR2 are MGHRA and YSYEKL. CDR3 residues: CASSPREVTEAFF. In nucleotides, the CDR3 is TGCGCCAGCAGCCCGCGGGAGGTCACTGAAGCTTTCTTT.

Details on this clonotype: This sequence may be a read error, since a much larger clone differs from it by one base. This chain joins TRBV6-2 or TRBV6-3 and TRBJ2-1, with 12 nucleotides matching TRBD2. Germline CDR1 and CDR2: MNHEY and SVGEGT. Trimming cost V 7 bases and J 4 bases; bases outside gene matches: 5. This CDR3 spans 15 amino acids. CDR3 in amino acids: CASNSGLAGYNEQFF. CDR3 in DNA: TGTGCCAGCAATTCTGGACTAGCGGGATACAATGAGCAGTTCTTC.

Turning to this clonotype: One junction end disagrees with the germline gene, perhaps due to a read error. The chain carries TRBV5-5 and TRBJ2-1; 10 bases map to TRBD2. CDR1 is SGHKS, CDR2 YYEKEE, per germline (reference sequence). The CDR3 has 15 residues. The CDR3 spells CAGSSLGGLAYAQFF. DNA for the CDR3: TGTGCCGGCAGTTCTTTGGGGGGACTAGCGTACGCGCAGTTCTTC.

The table lists this clonotype with many counts. This rearrangement joins TRBV5-1 to TRBJ1-1, with 8 positions matching TRBD1. J gave up 5 bases and V 1 base, and 13 bases lay outside the gene matches. Germline values: CDR1 SGHRS, CDR2 YFSETQ. The CDR3 runs to 17 residues. The CDR3 loop is CASSLSWPGGKETEAFF. DNA for the CDR3: TGCGCCAGCAGCTTGAGTTGGCCAGGGGGCAAAGAAACTGAAGCTTTCTTT.